The clone carrying this T cell receptor (beta chain) was detected only once. Sequencing was performed with immunoSEQ multiplex PCR; in TCRdb, only in-frame clones are kept and a portion is missing. The table lists approximately 140,000 clones, 84% of them singletons, with about 5.5% in the top ten. The sample is drawn from a study of blood T cell repertoires in COVID-19. Looking at the study overall: Italy, Spain and the United States were the sources of the convalescent and acute COVID-19 samples. T cells, B-cell-depleted T cells, or PBMCs provided the cDNA or gDNA that served as material.

In terms of age and location, participants ranged from roughly 18 to 90 years and lived in about 25 US areas. Participant-reported clinical history was the basis for cohort assignment. Germline assignment: CDR1 SEHNR and CDR2 FQNEAQ (reference sequence). The V gene end was trimmed by 5 bases and the J gene end by 12 bases; junction bases not matched to a gene: 8. This CDR3 is built from 12 residues. The clonotype comes from a man in his forties or fifties with acute COVID-19. Sequencing input: PBMCs or T cells enriched from blood (not recorded which). The chain has TRBV7-9 and TRBJ2-7, with 9 bases fitting TRBD1. This CDR3 is CASSMDRGPGYF. The CDR3 coding sequence is TGTGCCAGCAGCATGGACAGGGGCCCAGGGTACTTC.